Included here is one T cell receptor beta chain sequence, with context. This record belongs to a study of blood T cell repertoires in COVID-19. This CDR3 is 17 amino acids long. J was trimmed by 2 bases and V by 1 base; bases with no gene match: 4. In germline, CDR1 is SGHDN, CDR2 FVKESK. Repertoires were generated with immunoSEQ multiplex PCR, while TCRdb's copy carries only in-frame clones and drops some. The sample has about 440,000 clones, 90% seen once; the top ten hold less than 0.75%. J is TRBJ1-6 and V is TRBV14; TRBD1 aligns across 8 bases. The clonotype comes from a man between 18 and 29 years old who had recovered from COVID-19. Material: PBMCs or T cells enriched from blood (not recorded which). CDR3 DNA: TGTGCCAGCAGCCAAGGTCCAGGGGGCACCTATAATTCACCCCTCCACTTT. Amino acid sequence: CASSQGPGGTYNSPLHF.